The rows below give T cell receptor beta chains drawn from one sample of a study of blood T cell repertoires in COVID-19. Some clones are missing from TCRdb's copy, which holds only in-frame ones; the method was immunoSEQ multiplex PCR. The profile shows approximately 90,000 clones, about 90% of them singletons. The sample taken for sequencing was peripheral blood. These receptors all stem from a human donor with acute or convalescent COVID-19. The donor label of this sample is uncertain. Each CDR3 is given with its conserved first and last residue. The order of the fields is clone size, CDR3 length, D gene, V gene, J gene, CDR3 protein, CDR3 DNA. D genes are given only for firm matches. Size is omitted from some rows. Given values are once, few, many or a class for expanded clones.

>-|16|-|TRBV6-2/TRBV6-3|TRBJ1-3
CASSYRGVWPGNTIYF
TGTGCCAGCAGTTATCGGGGGGTCTGGCCTGGAAACACCATATATTTT
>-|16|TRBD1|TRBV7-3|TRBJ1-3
CASSPDRGSGGNTIYF
TGTGCCAGCAGCCCGGACAGGGGGTCGGGAGGAAACACCATATATTTT
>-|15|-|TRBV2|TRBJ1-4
CASSERPREGEKLFF
TGTGCCAGCAGTGAACGCCCCCGGGAGGGCGAAAAACTGTTTTTT
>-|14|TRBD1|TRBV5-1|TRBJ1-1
CASSLGQGAWEAFF
TGCGCCAGCAGCTTGGGACAGGGGGCTTGGGAAGCTTTCTTT
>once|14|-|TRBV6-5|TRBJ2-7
CASSTPGLLYEQYF
TGTGCCAGCAGCACCCCGGGTCTCCTCTACGAGCAGTACTTC
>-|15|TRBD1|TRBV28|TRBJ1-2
CATPGGDRSNYGYTF
TGTGCCACCCCAGGAGGGGACAGATCTAACTATGGCTACACCTTC
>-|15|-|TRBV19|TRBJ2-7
CASRTTKAPSYEQYF
TGTGCCAGTAGAACGACTAAGGCCCCATCATACGAGCAGTACTTC
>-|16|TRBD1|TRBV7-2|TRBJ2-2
CASTSLEGQGTGELFF
TGTGCCAGCACCTCCTTAGAGGGACAGGGTACCGGGGAGCTGTTTTTT
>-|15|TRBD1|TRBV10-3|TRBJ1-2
CAISVQQGAGYGYTF
TGTGCCATCAGTGTGCAACAGGGGGCGGGATATGGCTACACCTTC
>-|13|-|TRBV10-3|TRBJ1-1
CAISGGTNTEAFF
TGTGCCATCAGTGGGGGCACGAACACTGAAGCTTTCTTT
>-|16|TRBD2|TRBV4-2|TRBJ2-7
CASSQASGATDYEQYF
TGTGCCAGCAGCCAAGCTAGCGGGGCGACCGACTACGAGCAGTACTTC
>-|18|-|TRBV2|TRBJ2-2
CASSRQTGVTTSTGELFF
TGTGCCAGCAGCCGCCAAACCGGAGTAACCACTAGCACCGGGGAGCTGTTTTTT
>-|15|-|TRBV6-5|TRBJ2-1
CASSLTGVGYNEQFF
TGTGCCAGCAGCTTGACGGGGGTGGGGTACAATGAGCAGTTCTTC
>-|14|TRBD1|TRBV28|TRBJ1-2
CASSPRTGNGGYTF
TGTGCCAGCAGTCCGCGGACAGGGAACGGTGGCTACACCTTC
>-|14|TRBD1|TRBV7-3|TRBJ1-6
CASSLQGANSPLHF
TGTGCCAGCAGCTTACAGGGGGCTAATTCACCCCTCCACTTT
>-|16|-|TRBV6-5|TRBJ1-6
CASSFTPGVGNSPLHF
TGTGCCAGCAGTTTTACCCCCGGGGTGGGGAATTCACCCCTCCACTTT
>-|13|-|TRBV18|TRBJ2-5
CASSPRAQETQYF
TGTGCCAGCTCACCACGAGCCCAAGAGACCCAGTACTTC
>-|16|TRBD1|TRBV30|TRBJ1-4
CAWALSGGTANEKLFF
TGTGCCTGGGCCCTATCAGGGGGGACAGCTAATGAAAAACTGTTTTTT
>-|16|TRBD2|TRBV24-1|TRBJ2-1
CATSTAGLAGYNEQFF
TGTGCCACCAGTACTGCGGGGCTAGCGGGCTACAATGAGCAGTTCTTC
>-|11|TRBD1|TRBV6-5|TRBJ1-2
CASRQGQGYTF
TGTGCCAGCCGACAGGGACAAGGCTACACCTTC
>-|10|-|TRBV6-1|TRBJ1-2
CASSEGSKTF
TGTGCCAGCAGTGAAGGATCTAAAACCTTC
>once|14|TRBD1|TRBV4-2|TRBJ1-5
CASSPGQGNQPQHF
TGTGCCAGCAGCCCGGGACAGGGAAATCAGCCCCAGCATTTT
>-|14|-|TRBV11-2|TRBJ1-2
CASSPRVQGGGYTF
TGTGCCAGCAGCCCCCGCGTGCAGGGTGGTGGCTACACCTTC
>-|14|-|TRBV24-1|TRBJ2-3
CATQNSVSTDTQYF
TGTGCCACCCAGAATAGCGTCAGCACAGATACGCAGTATTTT
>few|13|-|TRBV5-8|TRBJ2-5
CASSLEQQETQYF
TGTGCCAGCAGCTTGGAACAGCAAGAGACCCAGTACTTC
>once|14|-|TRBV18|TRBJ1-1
CASSPGPSEGEAFF
TGTGCCAGCTCACCGGGTCCTTCGGAGGGTGAAGCTTTCTTT